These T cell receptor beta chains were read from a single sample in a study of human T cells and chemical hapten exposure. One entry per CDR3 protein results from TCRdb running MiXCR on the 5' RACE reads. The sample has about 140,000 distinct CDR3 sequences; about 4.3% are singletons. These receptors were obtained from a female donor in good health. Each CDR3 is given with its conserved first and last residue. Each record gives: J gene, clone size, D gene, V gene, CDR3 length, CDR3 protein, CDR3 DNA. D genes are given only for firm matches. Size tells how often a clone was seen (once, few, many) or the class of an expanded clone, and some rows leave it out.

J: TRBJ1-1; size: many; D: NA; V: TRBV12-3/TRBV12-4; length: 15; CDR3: CASSLAFGGTTEAFF; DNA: TGTGCCAGCAGTTTAGCGTTCGGAGGGACCACTGAAGCTTTCTTT
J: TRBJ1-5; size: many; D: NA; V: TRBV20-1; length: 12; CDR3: CSARGQGKPQHF; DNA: TGCAGTGCTAGAGGGCAGGGGAAGCCCCAGCATTTT
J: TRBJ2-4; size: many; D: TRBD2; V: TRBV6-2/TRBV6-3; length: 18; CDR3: CASSYADSSGIAKNIQYF; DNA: TGTGCCAGCAGTTACGCCGACTCTAGCGGAATAGCCAAAAACATTCAGTACTTC
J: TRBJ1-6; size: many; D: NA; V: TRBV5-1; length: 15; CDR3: CASSLGTQYNSPLHF; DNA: TGCGCCAGCAGCTTGGGGACACAATATAATTCACCCCTCCACTTT
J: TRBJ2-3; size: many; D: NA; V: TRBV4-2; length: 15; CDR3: CASTPSGPLADTQYF; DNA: TGTGCCAGCACTCCCTCAGGGCCCCTCGCAGATACGCAGTATTTT
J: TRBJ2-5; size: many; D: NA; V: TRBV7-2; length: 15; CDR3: CASSPNRAESKTQYF; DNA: TGTGCCAGCAGCCCCAACAGAGCGGAATCTAAGACCCAGTACTTC
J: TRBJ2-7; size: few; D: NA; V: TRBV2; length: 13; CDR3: CASSATWDNEQYF; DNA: TGTGCCAGCAGTGCAACCTGGGACAACGAGCAGTACTTC
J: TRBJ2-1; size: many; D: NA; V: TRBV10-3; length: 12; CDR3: CAITDGSREQFF; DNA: TGTGCCATCACTGATGGGTCTCGTGAGCAGTTCTTC
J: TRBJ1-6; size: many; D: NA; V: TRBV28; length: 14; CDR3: CASSPGTDNSPLHF; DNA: TGTGCCAGCAGTCCGGGGACCGATAATTCACCCCTCCACTTT
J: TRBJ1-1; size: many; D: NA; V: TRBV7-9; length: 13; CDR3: CASSSKTGPGAFF; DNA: TGTGCCAGCAGCTCCAAAACCGGACCGGGCGCTTTCTTT
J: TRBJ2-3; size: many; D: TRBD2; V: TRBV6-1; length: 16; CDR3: CASRNFLSGVTDTQYF; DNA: TGTGCCAGCAGGAATTTTCTTAGCGGGGTCACAGATACGCAGTATTTT
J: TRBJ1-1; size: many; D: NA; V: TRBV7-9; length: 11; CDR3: CASHRRDEAFF; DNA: TGTGCCAGCCACAGGCGGGACGAAGCTTTCTTT
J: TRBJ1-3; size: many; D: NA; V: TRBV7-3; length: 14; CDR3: CASSLEGSGNTIYF; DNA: TGTGCCAGCAGCTTAGAGGGTTCTGGAAACACCATATATTTT
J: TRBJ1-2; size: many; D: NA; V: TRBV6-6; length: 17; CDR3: CASSYSTGAQGRYGYTF; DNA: TGTGCCAGCAGTTACTCGACGGGGGCGCAGGGGCGCTATGGCTACACCTTC
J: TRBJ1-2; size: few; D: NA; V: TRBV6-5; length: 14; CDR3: CASSYSISDRGYTF; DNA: TGTGCCAGCAGTTACTCGATTTCGGACAGAGGCTACACCTTC
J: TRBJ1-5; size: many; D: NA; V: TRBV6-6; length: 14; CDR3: CASSYRDGNQPQHF; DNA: TGTGCCAGCAGTTACCGGGACGGGAATCAGCCCCAGCATTTT
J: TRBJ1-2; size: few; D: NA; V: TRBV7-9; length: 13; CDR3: CASSPPLLSGYTF; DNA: TGTGCCAGCAGCCCACCCCTTCTAAGTGGCTACACCTTC
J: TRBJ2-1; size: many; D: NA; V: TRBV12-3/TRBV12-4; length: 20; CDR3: CASSFRQGGSSYPLDNEQFF; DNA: TGTGCCAGCAGTTTTCGTCAGGGGGGGTCCAGCTATCCCCTTGACAATGAGCAGTTCTTC
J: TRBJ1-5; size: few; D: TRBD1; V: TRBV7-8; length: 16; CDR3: CASSLILQGARQPQHF; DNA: TGTGCCAGCAGCTTAATTCTTCAGGGGGCTCGTCAGCCCCAGCATTTT
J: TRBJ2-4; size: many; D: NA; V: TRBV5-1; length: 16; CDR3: CASRPPPGFGKNIQYF; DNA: TGCGCCAGCCGACCCCCCCCAGGATTTGGCAAAAACATTCAGTACTTC
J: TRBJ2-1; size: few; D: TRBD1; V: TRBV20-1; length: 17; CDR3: CSASLDRQGDDYNEQFF; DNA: TGCAGTGCTAGTCTGGATAGGCAGGGGGACGATTACAATGAGCAGTTCTTC
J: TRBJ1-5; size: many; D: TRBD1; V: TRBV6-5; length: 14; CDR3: CASRPTGVGQPQHF; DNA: TGTGCCAGCAGGCCGACAGGGGTTGGGCAGCCCCAGCATTTT
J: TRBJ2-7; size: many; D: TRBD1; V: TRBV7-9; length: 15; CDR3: CASSLTGTGTYEQYF; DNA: TGTGCCAGCAGCCTTACCGGGACAGGGACCTACGAGCAGTACTTC
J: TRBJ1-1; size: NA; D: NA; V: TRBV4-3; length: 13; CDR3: CASTLERGTEAFF; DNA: TGCGCCAGCACCCTAGAGCGGGGCACTGAAGCTTTCTTT
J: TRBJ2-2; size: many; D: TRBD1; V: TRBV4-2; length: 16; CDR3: CASSLWTGGNTGELFF; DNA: TGTGCCAGCAGCCTTTGGACAGGGGGTAACACCGGGGAGCTGTTTTTT
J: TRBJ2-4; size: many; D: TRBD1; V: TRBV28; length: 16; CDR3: CASRDRGILAKNIQYF; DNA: TGTGCCAGCCGGGACAGGGGTATACTAGCCAAAAACATTCAGTACTTC
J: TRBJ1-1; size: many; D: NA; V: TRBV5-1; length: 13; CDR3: CASSLQVTTEAFF; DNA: TGCGCCAGCAGCCTTCAGGTCACCACTGAAGCTTTCTTT
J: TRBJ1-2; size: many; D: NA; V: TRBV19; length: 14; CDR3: CASTPGGTNYGYTF; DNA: TGTGCCAGTACCCCGGGGGGTACAAACTATGGCTACACCTTC